This T cell receptor beta chain comes out of a study of blood T cell repertoires in COVID-19. The overall study: Material from acute and convalescent COVID-19 was sourced from the United States, Italy and Spain. PBMCs, B-cell-depleted T cells, or T cells provided the cDNA or gDNA that made up the material.

The length of the CDR3 is 15 residues. Germline values: CDR1 LGHDT, CDR2 YNNKEL (reference sequence). The V gene end was trimmed by 8 bases and the J gene end by 2 bases; junction bases not matched to a gene: 8. As handled by the study authors: Amplification of reference gene primers provided the estimated nucleated cell counts. Assay: immunoSEQ multiplex PCR; the TCRdb copy retains only in-frame clones and omits some. That table is the source of V, J and clone size, and D and trimming were worked out from the DNA. The data show 150,000 or so clones, over 80% seen once. The chain recombines TRBV3-1 (or the pseudogene TRBV3-2) with TRBJ2-5; TRBD2 agrees at 10 bases. The specimen sequenced was peripheral blood. The clonotype originates from a woman between 55 and 75 years old with acute or convalescent COVID-19. The CDR3 protein is CASEGLAGDQETQYF. Here the CDR3 DNA reads TGTGCCAGCGAGGGTCTAGCGGGAGATCAAGAGACCCAGTACTTC.